Given below is one TCR beta chain in context. How the authors handled the data: The authors estimated nucleated cell counts from reference gene primer amplification. TCRdb's table, derived via immunoSEQ multiplex PCR, lists solely in-frame clones and lacks some. D and trimming come from the DNA, and the V and J calls and clone size come from that table. The table records some 240,000 clones, around 80% of them present only once. This specimen belongs to a study of blood T cell repertoires in COVID-19. Study information: Nucleic acid was either cDNA or gDNA, and it came from T cells, B-cell-depleted T cells, or PBMCs.

With V trimmed by 1 base and J by 0 bases, 4 bases remained unmatched. CDR1 is SGHTA, CDR2 FQGNSA, per germline. This CDR3 is built from 16 residues. Sequencing input: peripheral blood. This clonotype was obtained from a woman aged 40 to 55 who had recovered from COVID-19. The chain links TRBV7-2 to TRBJ2-5; 8 bases map to TRBD1. As DNA, the CDR3 is TGTGCCAGCAGCTTAGTGCGGACAGGGCACCAAGAGACCCAGTACTTC. Amino acid sequence: CASSLVRTGHQETQYF.